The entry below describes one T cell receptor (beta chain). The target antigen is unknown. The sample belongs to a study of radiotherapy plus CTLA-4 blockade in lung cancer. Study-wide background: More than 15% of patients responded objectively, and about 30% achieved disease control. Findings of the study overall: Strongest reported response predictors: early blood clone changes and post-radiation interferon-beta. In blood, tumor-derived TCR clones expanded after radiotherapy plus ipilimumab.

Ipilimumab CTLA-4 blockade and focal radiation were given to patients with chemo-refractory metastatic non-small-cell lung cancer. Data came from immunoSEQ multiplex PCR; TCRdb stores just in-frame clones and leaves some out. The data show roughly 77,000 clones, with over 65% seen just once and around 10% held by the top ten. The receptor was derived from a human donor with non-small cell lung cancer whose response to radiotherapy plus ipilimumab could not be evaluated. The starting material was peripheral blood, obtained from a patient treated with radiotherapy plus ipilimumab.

CDR3 sequence reads: CASKRETGDSGANVLTF. The CDR3 DNA reads TGCGCCAGCAAAAGAGAGACAGGGGACTCTGGGGCCAACGTCCTGACTTTC. This sequence joins TRBV4-1 and TRBJ2-6; 8 nucleotides align to TRBD1. CDR1 MGHRA and CDR2 YSYEKL come from the germline V gene. V trimming: 7 bases; J trimming: 0 bases; junction bases outside the gene matches: 8. The CDR3 length is 17 residues.